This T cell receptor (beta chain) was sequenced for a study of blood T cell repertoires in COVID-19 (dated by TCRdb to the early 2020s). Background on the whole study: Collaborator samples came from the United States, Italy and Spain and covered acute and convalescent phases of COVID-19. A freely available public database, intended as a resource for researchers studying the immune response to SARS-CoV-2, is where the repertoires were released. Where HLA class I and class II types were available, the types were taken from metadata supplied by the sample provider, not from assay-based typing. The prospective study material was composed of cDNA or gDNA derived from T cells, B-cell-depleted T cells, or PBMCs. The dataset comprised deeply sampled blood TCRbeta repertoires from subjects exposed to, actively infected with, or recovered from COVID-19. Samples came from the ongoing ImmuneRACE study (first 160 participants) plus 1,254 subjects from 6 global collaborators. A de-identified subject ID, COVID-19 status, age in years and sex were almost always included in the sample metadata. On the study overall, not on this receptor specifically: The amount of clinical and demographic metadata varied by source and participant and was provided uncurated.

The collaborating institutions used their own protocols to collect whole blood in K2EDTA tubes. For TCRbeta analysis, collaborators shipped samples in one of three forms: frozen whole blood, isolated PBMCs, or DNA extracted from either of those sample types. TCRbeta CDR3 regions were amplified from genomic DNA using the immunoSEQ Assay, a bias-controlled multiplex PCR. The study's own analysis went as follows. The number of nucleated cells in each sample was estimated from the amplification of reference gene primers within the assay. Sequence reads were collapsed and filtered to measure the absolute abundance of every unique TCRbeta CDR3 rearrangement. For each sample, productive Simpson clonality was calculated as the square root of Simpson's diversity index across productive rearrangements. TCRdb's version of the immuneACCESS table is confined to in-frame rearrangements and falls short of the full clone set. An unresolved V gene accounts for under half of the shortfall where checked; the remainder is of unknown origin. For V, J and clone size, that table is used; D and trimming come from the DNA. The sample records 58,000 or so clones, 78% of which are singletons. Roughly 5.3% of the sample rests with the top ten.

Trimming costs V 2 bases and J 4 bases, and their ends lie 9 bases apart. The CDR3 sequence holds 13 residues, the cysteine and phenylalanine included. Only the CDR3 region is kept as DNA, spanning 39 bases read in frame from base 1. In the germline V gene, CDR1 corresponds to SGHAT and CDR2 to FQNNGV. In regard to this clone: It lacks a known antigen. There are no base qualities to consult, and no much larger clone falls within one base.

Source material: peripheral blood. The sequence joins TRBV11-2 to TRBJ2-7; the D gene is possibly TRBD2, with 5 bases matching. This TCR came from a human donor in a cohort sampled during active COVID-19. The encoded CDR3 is CASSLRGLYEQYF. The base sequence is TGTGCCAGCAGCTTAAGAGGGCTTTACGAGCAGTACTTC.